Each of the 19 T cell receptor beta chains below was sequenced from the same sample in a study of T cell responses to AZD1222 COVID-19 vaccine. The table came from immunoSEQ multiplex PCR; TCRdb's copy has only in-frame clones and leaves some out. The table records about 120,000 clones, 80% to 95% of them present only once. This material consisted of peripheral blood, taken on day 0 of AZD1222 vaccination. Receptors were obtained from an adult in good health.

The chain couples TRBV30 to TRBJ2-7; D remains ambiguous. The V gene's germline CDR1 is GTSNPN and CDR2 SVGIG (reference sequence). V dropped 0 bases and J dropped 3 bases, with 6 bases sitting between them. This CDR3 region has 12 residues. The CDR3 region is CAWSVWSYEQYF. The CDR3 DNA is TGTGCCTGGAGTGTTTGGAGCTACGAGCAGTACTTC.

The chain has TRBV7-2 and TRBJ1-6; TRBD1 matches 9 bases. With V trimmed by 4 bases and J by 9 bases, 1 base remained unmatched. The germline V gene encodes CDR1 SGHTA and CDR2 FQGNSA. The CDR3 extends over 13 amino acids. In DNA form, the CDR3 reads TGTGCCAGCAGCTCGGACAGGGGTTCACCCCTCCACTTT. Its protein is CASSSDRGSPLHF.

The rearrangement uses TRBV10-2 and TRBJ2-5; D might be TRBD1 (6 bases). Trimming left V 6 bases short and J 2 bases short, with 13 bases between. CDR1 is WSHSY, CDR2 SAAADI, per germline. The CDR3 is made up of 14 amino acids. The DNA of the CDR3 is TGCGCCAGCAGGCAGGGGTTCGATCAAGAGACCCAGTACTTC. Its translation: CASRQGFDQETQYF.

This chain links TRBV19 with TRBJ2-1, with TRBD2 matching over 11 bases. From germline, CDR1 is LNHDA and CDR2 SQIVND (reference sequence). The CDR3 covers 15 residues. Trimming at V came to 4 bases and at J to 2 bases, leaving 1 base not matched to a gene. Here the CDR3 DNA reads TGTGCCAGTAGTAAGGGACTAGCGGCCTACAATGAGCAGTTCTTC. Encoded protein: CASSKGLAAYNEQFF.

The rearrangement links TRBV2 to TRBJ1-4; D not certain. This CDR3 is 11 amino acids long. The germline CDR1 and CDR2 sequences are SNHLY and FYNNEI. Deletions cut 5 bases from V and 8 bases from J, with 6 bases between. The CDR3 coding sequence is TGTGCCAGCAGTTTTTCGGAAAAACTGTTTTTT. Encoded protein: CASSFSEKLFF.

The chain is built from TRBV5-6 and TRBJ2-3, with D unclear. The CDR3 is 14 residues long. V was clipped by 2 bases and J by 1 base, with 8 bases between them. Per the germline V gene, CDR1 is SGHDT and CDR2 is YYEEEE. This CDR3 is CASSFLSGTDTQYF. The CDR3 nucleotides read TGTGCCAGCAGCTTCCTCAGCGGCACAGATACGCAGTATTTT.

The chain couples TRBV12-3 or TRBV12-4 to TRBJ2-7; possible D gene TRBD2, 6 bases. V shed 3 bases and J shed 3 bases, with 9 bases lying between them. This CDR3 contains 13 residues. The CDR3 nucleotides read TGTGCCAGCAGTTTCGGGGGAGTCTACGAGCAGTACTTC. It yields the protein CASSFGGVYEQYF.

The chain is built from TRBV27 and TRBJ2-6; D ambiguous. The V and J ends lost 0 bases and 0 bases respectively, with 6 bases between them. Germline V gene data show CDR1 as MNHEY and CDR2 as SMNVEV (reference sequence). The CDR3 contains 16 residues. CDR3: CASSLSPVSGANVLTF. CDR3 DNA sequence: TGTGCCAGCAGTTTATCGCCGGTCTCTGGGGCCAACGTCCTGACTTTC.

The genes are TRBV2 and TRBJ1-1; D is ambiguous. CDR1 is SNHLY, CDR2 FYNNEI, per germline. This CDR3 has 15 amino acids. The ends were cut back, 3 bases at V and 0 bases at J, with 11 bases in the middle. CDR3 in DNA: TGTGCCAGCAGTGACCGATGGACGGTGAACACTGAAGCTTTCTTT. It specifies CASSDRWTVNTEAFF.

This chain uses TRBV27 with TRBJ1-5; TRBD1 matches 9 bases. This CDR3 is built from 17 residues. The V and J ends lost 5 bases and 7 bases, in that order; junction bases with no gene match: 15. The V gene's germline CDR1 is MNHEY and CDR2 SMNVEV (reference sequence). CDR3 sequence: CASSPLGTGFSWQPQHF. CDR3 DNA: TGTGCCAGCAGTCCCCTCGGGACAGGGTTTTCATGGCAGCCCCAGCATTTT.

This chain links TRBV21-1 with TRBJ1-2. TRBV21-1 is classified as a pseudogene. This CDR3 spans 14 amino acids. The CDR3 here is CASSPGTPNYGYTF. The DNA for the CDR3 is TGTGCCAGCAGTCCGGGAACCCCTAACTATGGCTACACCTTC.

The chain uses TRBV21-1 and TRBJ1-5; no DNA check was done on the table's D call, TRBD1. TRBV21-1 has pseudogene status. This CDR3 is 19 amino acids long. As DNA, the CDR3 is TGTGCCAGCAGCAAAGAGGGGACAGGGTTACTAATGGGCAATCAGCCCCAGCATTTT. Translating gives CASSKEGTGLLMGNQPQHF.

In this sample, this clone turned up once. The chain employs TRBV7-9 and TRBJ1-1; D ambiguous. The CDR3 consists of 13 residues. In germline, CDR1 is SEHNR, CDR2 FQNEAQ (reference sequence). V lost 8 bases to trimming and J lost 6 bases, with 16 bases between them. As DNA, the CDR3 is TGTGCCAGCGTGCAAGGGTACGGTGCTGAAGCTTTCTTT. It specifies CASVQGYGAEAFF.

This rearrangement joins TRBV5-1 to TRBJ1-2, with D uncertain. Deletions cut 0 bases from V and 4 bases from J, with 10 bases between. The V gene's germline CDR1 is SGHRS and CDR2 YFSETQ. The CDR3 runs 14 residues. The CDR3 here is CASSLAAGSYGYTF. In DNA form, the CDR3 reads TGCGCCAGCAGCTTGGCAGCCGGAAGCTATGGCTACACCTTC.

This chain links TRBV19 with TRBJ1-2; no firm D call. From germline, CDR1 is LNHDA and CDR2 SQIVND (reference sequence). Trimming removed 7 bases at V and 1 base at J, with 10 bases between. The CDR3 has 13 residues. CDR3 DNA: TGTGCCAGTAACCCAGCGAGTAACTATGGCTACACCTTC. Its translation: CASNPASNYGYTF. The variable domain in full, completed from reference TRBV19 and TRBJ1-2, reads DGGITQSPKYLFRKEGQNVTLSCEQNLNHDAMYWYRQDPGQGLRLIYYSQIVNDFQKGDIAEGYSVSREKKESFPLTVTSAQKNPTAFYLCASNPASNYGYTFGSGTRLTVV.

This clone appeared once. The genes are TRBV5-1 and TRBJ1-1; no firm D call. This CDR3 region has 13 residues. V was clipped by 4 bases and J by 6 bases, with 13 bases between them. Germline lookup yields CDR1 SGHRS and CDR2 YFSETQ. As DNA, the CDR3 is TGCGCCAGCAGCCCCACGGACGGCCCTGAAGCTTTCTTT. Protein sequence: CASSPTDGPEAFF.

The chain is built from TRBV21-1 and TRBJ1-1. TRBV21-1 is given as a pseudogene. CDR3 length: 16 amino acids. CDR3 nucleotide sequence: TGTGCCAGCAGCAAAGTTGAGATTATGGGGAACACTGAAGCTTTCTTT. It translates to CASSKVEIMGNTEAFF.

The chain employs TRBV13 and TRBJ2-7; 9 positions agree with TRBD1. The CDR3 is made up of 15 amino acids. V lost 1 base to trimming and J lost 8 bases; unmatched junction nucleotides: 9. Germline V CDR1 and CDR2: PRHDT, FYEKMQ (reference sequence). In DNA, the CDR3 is TGTGCCAGCAGCTTAGAGAAAACAGGGGGCGTAAAGCAGTACTTC. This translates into CASSLEKTGGVKQYF.

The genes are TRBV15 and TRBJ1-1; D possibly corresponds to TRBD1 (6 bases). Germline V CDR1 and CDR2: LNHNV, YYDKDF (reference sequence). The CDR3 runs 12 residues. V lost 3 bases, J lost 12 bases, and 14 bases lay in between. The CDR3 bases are TGTGCCACCAGCAGTGGGGACATAGGGACTTTCTTT. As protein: CATSSGDIGTFF. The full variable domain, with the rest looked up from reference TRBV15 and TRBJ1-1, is DAMVIQNPRYQVTQFGKPVTLSCSQTLNHNVMYWYQQKSSQAPKLLFHYYDKDFNNEADTPDNFQSRRPNTSFCFLDIRSPGLGDTAMYLCATSSGDIGTFFGQGTRLTVV.